The 25 T cell receptor beta chains below come from one sample, sequenced in a study of naive and memory T cell subsets. Sample treatment: skin biopsy from PPD injection site in Mantoux-positive individual. An oligonucleotide containing a UMI was ligated to the 3' end of TCR cDNA. Ligated cDNA underwent four rounds of PCR with nested alpha and beta constant region primers and SP2. TCRdb recomputed calls from the UMI-ligation and nested PCR reads with MiXCR, one row per CDR3 protein. The sample records more than 13,000 distinct CDR3 sequences, roughly 5.2% being singletons. Sequences were derived from skin, sampled from a tuberculin skin test site. The receptor set was obtained from an adult in good health.

This clonotype is labeled medium-sized. The genes are TRBV10-3 and TRBJ2-5; 9 bases agree with TRBD2. Germline V CDR1 and CDR2: ENHRY, SYGVKD. The V gene end was trimmed by 2 bases and the J gene end by 10 bases; junction bases not matched to a gene: 14. The CDR3 totals 16 residues. The CDR3 DNA reads as TGTGCCATCAGTGAGCCTAGCGGGACCCCGGTACTGGGCCAGTACTTC. Translated, it gives CAISEPSGTPVLGQYF.

In its sample, this clonotype was seen many times. This chain connects TRBV3-1 to TRBJ1-2; 9 positions match TRBD1. Per the germline V gene, CDR1 is LGHDT and CDR2 is YNNKEL (reference sequence). CDR3 length: 16 residues. Trimming removed 4 bases from V and 0 bases from J; junction bases left unmatched: 6. The CDR3 loop is CASSRHRTGANYGYTF. The CDR3 DNA reads TGTGCCAGCAGCCGCCACCGGACAGGGGCTAACTATGGCTACACCTTC.

There are many counts of this clonotype. V usage is TRBV18 and J usage is TRBJ2-7; possible D gene TRBD2, 5 bases. CDR1 KGHSH and CDR2 LQKENI come from the germline V gene. The CDR3 spans 12 residues. V shed 5 bases and J shed 3 bases, with 8 bases lying between them. The CDR3 loop reads CASSGDYYEQYF. The CDR3 nucleotides are TGTGCCAGCTCAGGAGACTACTACGAGCAGTACTTC.

In its sample, this clonotype was seen many times. The rearrangement uses TRBV12-3 or TRBV12-4 and TRBJ1-6, with D hard to call. The ends were cut back, 5 bases at V and 0 bases at J, with 8 bases in the middle. The CDR3 totals 15 residues. CDR3 protein: CASSREGSYNSPLHF. In DNA form, the CDR3 reads TGTGCCAGCAGTCGAGAGGGCTCCTATAATTCACCCCTCCACTTT.

Many counts were recorded for this clonotype. This chain joins TRBV9 and TRBJ2-1; 8 bases fit TRBD2. CDR3 size: 16 residues. The J segment lost 6 bases and the V segment lost 2 bases, leaving 10 bases of the junction unmatched. Germline V CDR1 and CDR2: SGDLS, YYNGEE. CDR3 DNA: TGTGCCAGCAGCGTTAGCGCGGGGGGCGGTATCAATGAGCAGTTCTTC. Translated, it gives CASSVSAGGGINEQFF.

The rearrangement uses TRBV28 and TRBJ1-2; no reliable D call. Trimming took 3 bases from V and 12 from J, leaving 23 bases between them. The CDR3 runs 15 residues. Germline CDR1 reads MDHEN; CDR2 reads SYDVKM. This chain's CDR3 is CASSFWGSSPPINTF. The CDR3 DNA is TGTGCCAGCAGTTTTTGGGGTTCGTCTCCGCCGATCAACACCTTC.

Many counts were recorded for this clonotype. V usage is TRBV28 and J usage is TRBJ2-7; D unclear. This CDR3 is 13 amino acids long. V lost 3 bases and J lost 5, with 11 bases in between. Germline CDR1 and CDR2: MDHEN and SYDVKM. For the CDR3, the DNA is TGTGCCAGCAGTTTTCCGTCTCGGAACGAGCAGTACTTC. Amino acids: CASSFPSRNEQYF.

The chain couples TRBV5-1 to TRBJ2-5, with 7 bases matching TRBD2. J lost 1 base, V lost 7 bases, and 10 bases had no gene match. CDR1 and CDR2 from the germline V gene are SGHRS and YFSETQ. The CDR3 loop spans 15 amino acids. The CDR3 nucleotides are TGCGCCAGCCAAAGAGGACTAGGCCCCCAAGAGACCCAGTACTTC. Its protein product is CASQRGLGPQETQYF.

This clonotype was found a few times. The CDR3 loop reads CATSREGQAYSPLHF. In DNA form, the CDR3 reads TGTGCCACCAGCAGAGAGGGACAGGCGTATTCACCCCTCCACTTT. The chain is built from TRBV15 and TRBJ1-6, with 8 bases lining up with TRBD1. This CDR3 region has 15 residues. Germline CDR1 reads LNHNV; CDR2 reads YYDKDF (reference sequence). V lost 0 bases and J lost 8; bases outside the gene matches: 3.

The chain uses TRBV30 and TRBJ1-5, with TRBD1 as a possible D gene (5 bases). V gave up 0 bases and J gave up 6 bases, with 12 bases separating them. The length of the CDR3 is 14 residues. The germline CDR1 and CDR2 sequences are GTSNPN and SVGIG (reference sequence). The CDR3 bases are TGTGCCTGGAGTGTAACGGCAGGGCGTCAGCCCCAGCATTTT. Amino acid sequence: CAWSVTAGRQPQHF.

By sample share, this clonotype is medium-sized. The V gene is TRBV29-1, the J gene TRBJ2-5; TRBD1 matches 9 bases. Per germline, CDR1 SQVTM and CDR2 ANQGSEA. There are 14 residues in the CDR3. Trimming took 6 bases from V and 2 from J; bases not matched to a gene: 7. This chain's CDR3 is CSVATGGLQETQYF. The CDR3 nucleotides read TGCAGCGTAGCGACAGGGGGTCTTCAAGAGACCCAGTACTTC.

CDR3 DNA sequence: TGTGCCAGCAGCTCCGGACTCATCACAGATACGCAGTATTTT. Translation: CASSSGLITDTQYF. J is TRBJ2-3 and V is TRBV11-3; a weak D match, TRBD2 (5 bases). Germline-derived CDR1 and CDR2 are SGHNT and YENEEA. Trimming pared 4 bases from V and 2 bases from J, leaving 10 bases between. This CDR3 has 14 residues.

At least ten counts were recorded for this clonotype. The chain recombines TRBV2 with TRBJ2-5; D is tentatively TRBD1 or TRBD2 (5 bases each). The CDR3 is made up of 15 amino acids. Germline CDR1 reads SNHLY; CDR2 reads FYNNEI. Trimming took 6 bases from V and 4 from J, leaving 18 bases between them. The CDR3 reads CASSLGPGGTETQYF. In DNA form, the CDR3 reads TGTGCCAGCAGCCTAGGCCCTGGGGGAACAGAGACCCAGTACTTC.

In this sample, this clonotype turned up many times. This sequence joins TRBV28 and TRBJ1-2, with D perhaps matching TRBD1 (6 bases). This CDR3 contains 14 residues. The germline V gene encodes CDR1 MDHEN and CDR2 SYDVKM. V was clipped by 7 bases and J by 5 bases, with 17 bases between them. In DNA, the CDR3 is TGTGCCAGCATCTCCCGGGGGGCACGGTATGGCTACACCTTC. As protein: CASISRGARYGYTF.

There are many counts of this clonotype. The chain carries TRBV28 and TRBJ1-4; D perhaps matches TRBD1 (5 bases). Germline V gives CDR1 MDHEN, CDR2 SYDVKM. Trimming took off 4 bases at V and 7 bases at J, with 25 bases between the two ends. This CDR3 spans 18 amino acids. In DNA, the CDR3 is TGTGCCAGCAGTTCGGCATTCCTCGGCAGGGAAGGAGGTGAAAAACTGTTTTTT. Translating gives CASSSAFLGREGGEKLFF.

This clonotype was seen ten or more times. This sequence joins TRBV20-1 and TRBJ1-6, with D possibly being TRBD1 (6 bases). The CDR3 loop spans 15 amino acids. Between the trimmed V and J ends, which lost 5 bases and 7 bases, there was a span of 18 bases. Germline V CDR1 and CDR2: DFQATT, SNEGSKA (reference sequence). CDR3 DNA sequence: TGCAGTGCTCGCCTCCCCCAGGGGCGAAATTCACCCCTCCACTTT. It translates to CSARLPQGRNSPLHF.

This clonotype showed up many times. The chain recombines TRBV7-2 with TRBJ2-3; D ambiguous. V was clipped by 4 bases and J by 9 bases, with 11 bases between them. The CDR3 sequence is 12 residues long. Germline CDR1 reads SGHTA; CDR2 reads FQGNSA. For the CDR3, the DNA is TGTGCCAGCAGCTACCGTCCCGGCACGCAGTATTTT. It encodes CASSYRPGTQYF.

This clonotype was seen at least ten times. The chain has TRBV20-1 and TRBJ1-1; D not resolved. CDR1 is DFQATT, CDR2 SNEGSKA, per germline (reference sequence). The length of the CDR3 is 16 residues. Trimming removed 3 bases from V and 1 base from J, with 18 bases in between. The CDR3 bases are TGCAGTGCTAGTCCGGTTGACCCCGGCAGGAACACTGAAGCTTTCTTT. Protein sequence: CSASPVDPGRNTEAFF.

This clonotype was counted only a few times. The chain uses TRBV13 and TRBJ1-3; maybe TRBD1 (6 bases). This CDR3 has 15 amino acids. The germline V gene encodes CDR1 PRHDT and CDR2 FYEKMQ (reference sequence). Between the trimmed V and J ends, which lost 5 bases and 2 bases, there was a span of 13 bases. In DNA form, the CDR3 reads TGTGCCAGCAGCCCAAATACAGGGACTGGAAACACCATATATTTT. Protein: CASSPNTGTGNTIYF.

This clonotype was seen many times. The chain is built from TRBV7-9 and TRBJ2-5, with TRBD2 identical over 9 bases. Trimming at V came to 0 bases and at J to 8 bases, leaving 7 bases not matched to a gene. CDR3 length: 15 amino acids. The germline V gene has CDR1 SEHNR and CDR2 FQNEAQ (reference sequence). The CDR3 protein is CASSLAFASGVTQYF. CDR3 bases: TGTGCCAGCAGCTTAGCATTCGCTAGCGGGGTAACCCAGTACTTC. Drawing the rest from reference TRBV7-9 and TRBJ2-5, the complete variable domain is DTGVSQNPRHKITKRGQNVTFRCDPISEHNRLYWYRQTLGQGPEFLTYFQNEAQLEKSRLLSDRFSAERPKGSFSTLEIQRTEQGDSAMYLCASSLAFASGVTQYFGPGTRLLVL.

This clonotype was seen many times. J is TRBJ1-1 and V is TRBV30; D is undetermined. V lost 4 bases and J lost 1, with 16 bases in between. This CDR3 comprises 15 residues. The germline CDR1 and CDR2 sequences are GTSNPN and SVGIG (reference sequence). The CDR3 nucleotides read TGTGCCTGGAACTACGCAAGCCGGGGGAACACTGAAGCTTTCTTT. It is translated as CAWNYASRGNTEAFF.

This clonotype was seen many times. The chain couples TRBV20-1 to TRBJ2-1; no clear D gene. In germline, CDR1 is DFQATT, CDR2 SNEGSKA (reference sequence). V was shortened by 3 bases and J by 7 bases, with 4 bases between the two germline ends. The CDR3 contains 10 residues. The CDR3 loop reads CSASRNEQFF. The CDR3 DNA reads as TGCAGTGCTAGTCGGAATGAGCAGTTCTTC.

This clonotype was detected many times. The chain is built from TRBV27 and TRBJ1-6, with 7 bases that match TRBD1. The germline V gene has CDR1 MNHEY and CDR2 SMNVEV (reference sequence). The trim removed 4 bases at V and 8 bases at J, leaving 11 bases unmatched. The CDR3 has 16 amino acids. The CDR3 DNA reads TGTGCCAGCAGTTGGTCAGGAGGCAGGGGGGATTCACCCCTCCACTTT. Protein sequence: CASSWSGGRGDSPLHF.

This clonotype counts as medium-sized (0.01 to 0.1%). J is TRBJ2-3 and V is TRBV6-5, with D perhaps TRBD2 (7 bases). With 0 bases removed from V and 2 bases from J, the gap between germline ends came to 18 bases. CDR1 and CDR2 (germline): MNHEY, SVGAGI. The CDR3 is 18 amino acids. The CDR3 reads CASSYSTNGGPPTDTQYF. CDR3 in DNA: TGTGCCAGCAGTTACTCGACTAACGGGGGGCCCCCCACAGATACGCAGTATTTT.

Only a few counts were recorded for this clonotype. The chain has TRBV5-4 and TRBJ1-1, with 8 bases lining up with TRBD1. V shed 1 base, J shed 4 bases, and the junction held 6 bases outside the gene matches. Germline CDR1 is SGHNT and CDR2 is YYREEE (reference sequence). CDR3 length: 15 amino acids. The CDR3 DNA sequence: TGTGCCAGCAGCTTGAACAGGGGGGGGTCCACTGAAGCTTTCTTT. It yields the protein CASSLNRGGSTEAFF. The whole variable domain, filled in from reference TRBV5-4 and TRBJ1-1, reads ETGVTQSPTHLIKTRGQQVTLRCSSQSGHNTVSWYQQALGQGPQFIFQYYREEENGRGNFPPRFSGLQFPNYSSELNVNALELDDSALYLCASSLNRGGSTEAFFGQGTRLTVV.